These 7 T cell receptor beta chains share one sample of origin, sequenced in a study of vaccination and CD4 T cells after COVID-19. Treatment meaning: approximately 11-day PBMC culture with coronavirus spike peptide pools or control peptides (ViraFEST assay). Their antigens remain unidentified. At the Johns Hopkins FTIC core, DNA taken from cultured CD4+ T cells was sequenced by way of the Oncomine TCR Beta short-read assay. TCRdb redid the calling of the PCR reads with MiXCR, one entry per CDR3 protein. The sample consists of 9,500 to 12,000 distinct CDR3 sequences, around 42% of them appearing once. The sample was CD4+ T cells from blood, cultured in vitro. The receptors were gathered from a human donor who had recovered from COVID-19.

V gene TRBV6-5 combines with J gene TRBJ2-7; weak D call: TRBD1 (5 bases). The germline CDR1 and CDR2 sequences are MNHEY and SVGAGI. Trimming took 2 bases from V and 8 from J, leaving 19 bases between them. This CDR3 contains 15 residues. CDR3 protein: CASSYGPRDELKQYF. The CDR3 coding sequence is TGTGCCAGCAGTTACGGCCCCAGGGATGAGTTAAAGCAGTACTTC.

The genes are TRBV6-1 and TRBJ1-2; 10 positions agree with TRBD1. Trimming removed 4 bases from V and 4 bases from J; junction bases left unmatched: 12. Germline loops: CDR1 MNHNS, CDR2 SASEGT. The CDR3 loop spans 17 amino acids. CDR3 in amino acids: CASSGDRGRRGGYGYTF. Written as DNA, the CDR3 is TGTGCCAGCAGTGGAGACAGGGGGCGCCGGGGTGGCTATGGCTACACCTTC.

The chain joins TRBV6-1 to TRBJ1-2, with TRBD1 identical over 7 bases. The V and J ends lost 6 bases and 3 bases, in that order; junction bases with no gene match: 1. The CDR3 loop spans 12 amino acids. Germline lookup yields CDR1 MNHNS and CDR2 SASEGT. The CDR3 DNA follows: TGTGCCAGCAGCCAGGGGGACTATGGCTACACCTTC. This codes for CASSQGDYGYTF.

CDR3 loop: CASFDSMNTEAFF. Here the CDR3 DNA reads TGTGCCAGCTTCGACAGTATGAACACTGAAGCTTTCTTT. The chain uses TRBV6-1 and TRBJ1-1; perhaps TRBD1 as D (5 bases). Germline V gene sequence: CDR1 MNHNS, CDR2 SASEGT. Trimming pared 8 bases from V and 0 bases from J, leaving 10 bases between. The CDR3 totals 13 residues.

J is TRBJ1-1 and V is TRBV30; D uncertain. The V and J ends lost 3 bases and 11 bases respectively, with 13 bases between them. The CDR3 runs 11 residues. CDR1 and CDR2 from the germline V gene are GTSNPN and SVGIG (reference sequence). CDR3 DNA sequence: TGTGCCTGGAGACATTGGGAAGGGGCTTTCTTT. Its translation is CAWRHWEGAFF.

The chain carries TRBV11-2 and TRBJ2-1; no clear D gene. This CDR3 region has 15 residues. The germline CDR1 and CDR2 sequences are SGHAT and FQNNGV. Trimming took off 4 bases at V and 0 bases at J, with 10 bases between the two ends. In DNA form, the CDR3 reads TGTGCCAGCAGCTCTACTCCAAGCTCCTACAATGAGCAGTTCTTC. It translates to CASSSTPSSYNEQFF.

V usage is TRBV5-1 and J usage is TRBJ1-1, with a weak D call TRBD1 (6 bases). CDR1 and CDR2 from the germline V gene are SGHRS and YFSETQ. Between the trimmed V and J ends, which lost 3 bases and 4 bases, there was a span of 16 bases. This CDR3 comprises 15 residues. CDR3 sequence reads: CASSSDRGAGTEAFF. Written as DNA, the CDR3 is TGCGCCAGCAGCTCCGACCGGGGGGCGGGCACTGAAGCTTTCTTT. Supplemented by reference TRBV5-1 and TRBJ1-1, the full variable domain reads KAGVTQTPRYLIKTRGQQVTLSCSPISGHRSVSWYQQTPGQGLQFLFEYFSETQRNKGNFPGRFSGRQFSNSRSEMNVSTLELGDSALYLCASSSDRGAGTEAFFGQGTRLTVV.